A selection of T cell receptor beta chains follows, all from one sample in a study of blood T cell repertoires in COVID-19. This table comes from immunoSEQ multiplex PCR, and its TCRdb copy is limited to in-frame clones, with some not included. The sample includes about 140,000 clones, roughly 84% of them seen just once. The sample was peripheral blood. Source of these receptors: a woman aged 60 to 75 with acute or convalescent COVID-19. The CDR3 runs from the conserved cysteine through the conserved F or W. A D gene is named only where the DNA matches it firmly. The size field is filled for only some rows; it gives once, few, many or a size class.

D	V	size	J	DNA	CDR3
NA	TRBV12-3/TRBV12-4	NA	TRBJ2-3	TGTGCCAGCAGTTTCGGGGGCACAGATACGCAGTATTTT	CASSFGGTDTQYF
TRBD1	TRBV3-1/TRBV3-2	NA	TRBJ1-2	TGTGCCAGCAGCCAAGATCCCGGGACAGGGGCCTCCGGCTACACCTTC	CASSQDPGTGASGYTF
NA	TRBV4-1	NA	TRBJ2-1	TGCGCCAGCAGCCCGGAGGGGGCAACGTTTTACAATGAGCAGTTCTTC	CASSPEGATFYNEQFF
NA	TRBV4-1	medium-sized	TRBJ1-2	TGCGCCAGCAGCCGAGTTCCGGGGGTCTATGGCTACACCTTC	CASSRVPGVYGYTF
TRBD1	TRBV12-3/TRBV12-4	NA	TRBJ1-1	TGTGCCTCTTCGACAGGGGAGGTTACTGAAGCTTTCTTT	CASSTGEVTEAFF
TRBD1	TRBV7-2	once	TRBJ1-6	TGTGCCAGCAGCCCACGTGGGGACAGATCACCCCTCCACTTT	CASSPRGDRSPLHF
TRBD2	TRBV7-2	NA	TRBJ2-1	TGTGCCAGCAGCTTAGCAGGGCTAGCGGGAGGACAGTTCTTC	CASSLAGLAGGQFF
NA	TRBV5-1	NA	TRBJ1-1	TGCGCCAGCAGCTTGGCTACACAGGGAACTGAAGCTTTCTTT	CASSLATQGTEAFF
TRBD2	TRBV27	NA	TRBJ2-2	TGTGCCAGCAGTTTATACCTAGCGGGAGAGGGGACCGGGGAGCTGTTTTTT	CASSLYLAGEGTGELFF
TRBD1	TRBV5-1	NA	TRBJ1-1	TGCGCCAGCAGCTTGGTTGGAGAGGGGGCCGACACTGAAGCTTTCTTT	CASSLVGEGADTEAFF
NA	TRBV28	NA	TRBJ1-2	TGTGCCAGCAGTTATCCACTAGCCAGCTATGGCTACACCTTC	CASSYPLASYGYTF
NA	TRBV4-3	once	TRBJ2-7	TGCGCCAGCAGCCAAGATACCCGAGCCTACGAGCAGTACTTC	CASSQDTRAYEQYF
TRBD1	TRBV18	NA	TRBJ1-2	TGTGCCAGCTCACCAAATCAACAGGGGGGCTATGGCTACACCTTC	CASSPNQQGGYGYTF
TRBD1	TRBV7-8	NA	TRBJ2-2	TGTGCCAGCAGCGACAAAACAGGGGGTACAACGAACACCGGGGAGCTGTTTTTT	CASSDKTGGTTNTGELFF
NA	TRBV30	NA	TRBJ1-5	TGTGCCTGGAGTGGAGGGGCGGTCAGGGGAATTCAGCCCCAGCATTTT	CAWSGGAVRGIQPQHF
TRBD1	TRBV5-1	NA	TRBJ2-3	TGCGCCAGCAGCCCGGACAGGGCTCGGTCAGATACGCAGTATTTT	CASSPDRARSDTQYF
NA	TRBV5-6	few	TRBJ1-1	TGTGCCAGCAGCCTGGGACCGGGCACTGAAGCTTTCTTT	CASSLGPGTEAFF
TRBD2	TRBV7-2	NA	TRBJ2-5	TGTGCCAGCTCCTTTGCGGGAGGAGAGACCCAGTACTTC	CASSFAGGETQYF
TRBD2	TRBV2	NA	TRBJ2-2	TGTGCCAGCACCGGGACTAGCGGGAGTTCCGGGGAGCTGTTTTTT	CASTGTSGSSGELFF
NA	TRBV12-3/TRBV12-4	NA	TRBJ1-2	TGTGCCAGCAGTTTGCTACTGAACTATGGCTACACCTTC	CASSLLLNYGYTF